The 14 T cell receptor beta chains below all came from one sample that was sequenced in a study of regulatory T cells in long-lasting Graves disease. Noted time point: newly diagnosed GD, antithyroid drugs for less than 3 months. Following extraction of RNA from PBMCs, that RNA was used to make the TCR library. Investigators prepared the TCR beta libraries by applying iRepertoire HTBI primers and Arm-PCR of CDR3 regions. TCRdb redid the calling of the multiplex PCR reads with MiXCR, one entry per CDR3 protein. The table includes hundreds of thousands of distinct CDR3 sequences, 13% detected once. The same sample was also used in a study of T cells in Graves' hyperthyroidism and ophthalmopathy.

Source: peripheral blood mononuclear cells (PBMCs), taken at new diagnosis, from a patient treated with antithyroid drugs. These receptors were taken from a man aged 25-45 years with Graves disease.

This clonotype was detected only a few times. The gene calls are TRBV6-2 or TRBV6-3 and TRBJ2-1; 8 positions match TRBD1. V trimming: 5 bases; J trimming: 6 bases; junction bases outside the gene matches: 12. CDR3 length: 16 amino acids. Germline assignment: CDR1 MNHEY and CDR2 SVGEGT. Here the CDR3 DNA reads TGTGCCAGCAGTGATAGGCCAGGGGGCGAGTCCAATGAGCAGTTCTTC. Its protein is CASSDRPGGESNEQFF.

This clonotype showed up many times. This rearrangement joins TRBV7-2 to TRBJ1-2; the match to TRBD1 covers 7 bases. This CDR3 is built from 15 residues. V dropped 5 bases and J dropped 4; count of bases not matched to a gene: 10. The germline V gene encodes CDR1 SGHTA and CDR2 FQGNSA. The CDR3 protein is CASSLLRGQSYGYTF. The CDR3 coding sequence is TGTGCCAGCAGCCTACTAAGGGGACAGTCCTATGGCTACACCTTC. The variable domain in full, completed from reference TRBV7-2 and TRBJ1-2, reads GAGVSQSPSNKVTEKGKDVELRCDPISGHTALYWYRQSLGQGLEFLIYFQGNSAPDKSGLPSDRFSAERTGGSVSTLTIQRTQQEDSAVYLCASSLLRGQSYGYTFGSGTRLTVV.

CDR3 bases: TGTGCCATCTTCTCTGGCCAGGGAATCACCGGGGAGCTGTTTTTT. Its translation: CAIFSGQGITGELFF. The genes are TRBV10-3 and TRBJ2-2, with D possibly matching TRBD1 (5 bases). Germline V lookup: CDR1 ENHRY, CDR2 SYGVKD. The CDR3 extends over 15 amino acids. V shed 8 bases and J shed 4 bases, with 17 bases lying between them.

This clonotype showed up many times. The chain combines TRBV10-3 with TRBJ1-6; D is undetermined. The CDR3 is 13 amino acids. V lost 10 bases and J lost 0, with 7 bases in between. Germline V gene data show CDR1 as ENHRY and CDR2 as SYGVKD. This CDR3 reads CATQDSYNSPLHF. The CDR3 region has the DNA TGTGCCACCCAGGACTCCTATAATTCACCCCTCCACTTT.

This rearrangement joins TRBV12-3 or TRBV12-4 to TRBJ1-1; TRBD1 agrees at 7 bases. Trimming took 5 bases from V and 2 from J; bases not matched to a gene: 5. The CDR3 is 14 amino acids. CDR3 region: CASSPRDRNTEAFF. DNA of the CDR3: TGTGCCAGCAGTCCCCGGGACAGAAACACTGAAGCTTTCTTT.

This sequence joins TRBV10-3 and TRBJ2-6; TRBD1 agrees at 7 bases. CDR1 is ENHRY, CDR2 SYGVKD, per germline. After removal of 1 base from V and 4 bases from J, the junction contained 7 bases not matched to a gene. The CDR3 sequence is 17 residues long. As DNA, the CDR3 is TGTGCCATCAGTGAGTGGTCAGGGGGACCAGGGGCCAACGTCCTGACTTTC. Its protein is CAISEWSGGPGANVLTF.

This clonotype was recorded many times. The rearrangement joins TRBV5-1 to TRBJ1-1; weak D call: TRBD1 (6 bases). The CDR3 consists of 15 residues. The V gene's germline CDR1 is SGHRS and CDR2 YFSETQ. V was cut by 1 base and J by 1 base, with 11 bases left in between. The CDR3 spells CASSLWGRENTEAFF. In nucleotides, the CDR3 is TGCGCCAGCAGCTTGTGGGGGCGGGAGAACACTGAAGCTTTCTTT. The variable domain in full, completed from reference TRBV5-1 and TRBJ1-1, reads KAGVTQTPRYLIKTRGQQVTLSCSPISGHRSVSWYQQTPGQGLQFLFEYFSETQRNKGNFPGRFSGRQFSNSRSEMNVSTLELGDSALYLCASSLWGRENTEAFFGQGTRLTVV.

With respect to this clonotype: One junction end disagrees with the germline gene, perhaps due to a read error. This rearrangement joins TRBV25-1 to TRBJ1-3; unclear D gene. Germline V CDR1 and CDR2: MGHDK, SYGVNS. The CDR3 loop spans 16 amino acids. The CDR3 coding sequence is TGTGCCAGCAGTGAAAGTGGCGGGAGCTCTGGAAACGCCATATATTTT. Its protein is CASSESGGSSGNAIYF.

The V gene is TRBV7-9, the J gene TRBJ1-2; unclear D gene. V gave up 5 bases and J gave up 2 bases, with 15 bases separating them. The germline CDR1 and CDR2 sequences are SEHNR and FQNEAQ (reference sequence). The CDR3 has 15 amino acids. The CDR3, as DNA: TGTGCCAGCAGCCCCCCCAGCTCCCCCAACTATGGCTACACCTTC. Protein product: CASSPPSSPNYGYTF.

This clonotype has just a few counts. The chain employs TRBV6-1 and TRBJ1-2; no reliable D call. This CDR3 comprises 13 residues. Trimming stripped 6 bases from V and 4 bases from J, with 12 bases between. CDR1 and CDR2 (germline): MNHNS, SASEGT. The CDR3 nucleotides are TGTGCCAGCAGCCATCGTAATTTCTATGGCTACACCTTC. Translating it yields CASSHRNFYGYTF.

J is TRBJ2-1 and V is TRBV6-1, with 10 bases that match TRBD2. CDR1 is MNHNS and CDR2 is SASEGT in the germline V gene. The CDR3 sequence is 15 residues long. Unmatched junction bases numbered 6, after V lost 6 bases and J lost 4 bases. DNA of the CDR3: TGTGCCAGCAGAATCGGGACTAGCGCGTACAATGAGCAGTTCTTC. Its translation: CASRIGTSAYNEQFF.

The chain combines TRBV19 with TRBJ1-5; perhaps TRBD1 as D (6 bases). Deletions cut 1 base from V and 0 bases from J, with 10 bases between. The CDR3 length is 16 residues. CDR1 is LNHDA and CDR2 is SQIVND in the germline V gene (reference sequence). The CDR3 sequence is CASSIGQVYSNQPQHF. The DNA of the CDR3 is TGTGCCAGTAGTATAGGACAGGTTTATAGCAATCAGCCCCAGCATTTT.

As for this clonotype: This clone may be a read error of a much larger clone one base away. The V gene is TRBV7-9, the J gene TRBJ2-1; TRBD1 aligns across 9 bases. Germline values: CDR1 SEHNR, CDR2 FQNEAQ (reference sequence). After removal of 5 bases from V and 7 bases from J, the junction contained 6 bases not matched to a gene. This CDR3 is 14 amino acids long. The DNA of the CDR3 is TGTGCCAGCAGCCAAGCCGGGACAGGGAATGAGCAGTTCTTC. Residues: CASSQAGTGNEQFF.

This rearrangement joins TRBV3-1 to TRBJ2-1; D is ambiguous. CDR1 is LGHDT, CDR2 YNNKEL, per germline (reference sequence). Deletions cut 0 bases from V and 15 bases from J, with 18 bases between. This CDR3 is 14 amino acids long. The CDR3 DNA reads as TGTGCCAGCAGCCAAGAGGTCGCGAGGAGTGGGCGGTTCTTC. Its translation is CASSQEVARSGRFF.